This entry is about one T cell receptor beta chain. Profiled with immunoSEQ multiplex PCR; TCRdb holds only in-frame clones, not every one. The sample includes 150,000 to 200,000 clones, about 89% of them seen just once. The entry originates in a study of blood T cell repertoires in COVID-19. The germline CDR1 and CDR2 sequences are MNHEY and SVGAGI. Trimming stripped 10 bases from V and 3 bases from J, with 10 bases between. The CDR3 totals 11 residues. This TCR was sampled from a man between 18 and 35 years old who had recovered from COVID-19. Input material: peripheral blood. This chain joins TRBV6-5 and TRBJ2-7; no definite D call. The CDR3 bases are TGTGCCACTTATAGCAGCTACGAGCAGTACTTC. It specifies CATYSSYEQYF.